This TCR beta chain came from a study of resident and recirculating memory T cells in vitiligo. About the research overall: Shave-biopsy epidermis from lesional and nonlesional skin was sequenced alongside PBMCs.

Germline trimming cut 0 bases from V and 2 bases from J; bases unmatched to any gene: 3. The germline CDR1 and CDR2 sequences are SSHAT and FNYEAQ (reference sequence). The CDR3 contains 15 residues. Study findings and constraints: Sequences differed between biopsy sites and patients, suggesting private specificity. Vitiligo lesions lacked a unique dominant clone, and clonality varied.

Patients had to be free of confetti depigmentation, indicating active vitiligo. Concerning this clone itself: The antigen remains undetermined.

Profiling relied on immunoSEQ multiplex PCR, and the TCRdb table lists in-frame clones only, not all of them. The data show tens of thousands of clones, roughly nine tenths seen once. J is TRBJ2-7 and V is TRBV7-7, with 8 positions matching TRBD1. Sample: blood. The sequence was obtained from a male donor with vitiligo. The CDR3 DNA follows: TGTGCCAGCAGCTTAGCACAGGGGGGACCCTACGAGCAGTACTTC. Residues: CASSLAQGGPYEQYF.